This T cell receptor beta chain was documented in a study of blood T cell repertoires in COVID-19. Some clones are missing from TCRdb's copy, which holds only in-frame ones; the method was immunoSEQ multiplex PCR. The sample carries some 100,000 clones, roughly 80% recorded once. This CDR3 is 13 amino acids long. With 6 bases removed from V and 7 bases from J, the gap between germline ends came to 16 bases. Germline V gene sequence: CDR1 MNHEY, CDR2 SMNVEV (reference sequence). This sequence originates from an older man with active or convalescent COVID-19. The sample was peripheral blood. This chain links TRBV27 with TRBJ2-7; tentative D call: TRBD1 (6 bases). CDR3 in amino acids: CASSLLGAGEQYF. The CDR3, as DNA: TGTGCCAGCAGCCTCCTGGGGGCCGGGGAGCAGTACTTC.